A single sample gave rise to the 11 T cell receptor beta chains below, sequenced in a study of CD8 T cells in Susac syndrome. Random hexamers were used to reverse transcribe the RNA input (about 0.5 to 1 ug). TCRdb recomputed calls from the immunoSEQ multiplex PCR reads with MiXCR, one row per CDR3 protein. Of 150,000 to 200,000 distinct CDR3 sequences in the sample, roughly 92% were seen once. Material for sequencing was CD4+ T cells from PBMCs. Receptors were obtained from a human donor with multiple sclerosis.

The chain joins TRBV15 to TRBJ2-3, with TRBD2 matching 7 bases. This CDR3 is built from 17 residues. CDR1 is LNHNV, CDR2 YYDKDF, per germline (reference sequence). Trimming removed 2 bases from V and 4 bases from J; junction bases left unmatched: 12. The CDR3, as DNA: TGTGCCACCAGCAGACTGACGACCGGGACTACCCCAGATACGCAGTATTTT. Its translation is CATSRLTTGTTPDTQYF.

This chain joins TRBV11-2 and TRBJ2-1, with D perhaps matching TRBD1 or TRBD2 (5 bases each). Germline V CDR1 and CDR2: SGHAT, FQNNGV. V lost 1 base and J lost 12, with 13 bases in between. The CDR3 extends over 13 amino acids. CDR3 loop: CASSLGGPRVQFF. CDR3 nucleotides: TGTGCCAGCAGCTTAGGGGGACCCAGGGTGCAGTTCTTC.

This chain joins TRBV7-3 and TRBJ2-1; D uncertain. Looked up from germline, CDR1 is SGHTA and CDR2 is FQGTGA. The V gene lost 6 bases and the J gene lost 2 bases, with 11 bases spanning the gap. CDR3 length equals 14 residues. The CDR3 region has the DNA TGTGCCAGCAGTAACCCTGATCCCTACAATGAGCAGTTCTTC. This encodes CASSNPDPYNEQFF.

This rearrangement joins TRBV7-7 to TRBJ2-5, with TRBD2 as a possible D gene (5 bases). Germline loops: CDR1 SSHAT, CDR2 FNYEAQ (reference sequence). Trimming removed 5 bases from V and 5 bases from J, with 21 bases in between. The CDR3 contains 16 residues. CDR3 loop: CASSPNPGSSRETQYF. The DNA for the CDR3 is TGTGCCAGCAGCCCCAACCCCGGCTCTAGCAGGGAGACCCAGTACTTC.

V usage is TRBV19 and J usage is TRBJ1-1, with TRBD1 matching over 10 bases. Trimming removed 2 bases from V and 1 base from J; junction bases left unmatched: 7. Germline-derived CDR1 and CDR2 are LNHDA and SQIVND (reference sequence). CDR3 size: 17 residues. CDR3 sequence (DNA): TGTGCCAGTAGTATATGGGGGACAGGGGCCAAGAACACTGAAGCTTTCTTT. It encodes CASSIWGTGAKNTEAFF.

The V and J genes are TRBV20-1 and TRBJ2-7; 10 positions match TRBD2. The J segment lost 4 bases and the V segment lost 5 bases, leaving 5 bases of the junction unmatched. Germline V gene lookup returns CDR1 DFQATT and CDR2 SNEGSKA (reference sequence). CDR3 size: 13 residues. The CDR3 spells CSASSGRVYEQYF. DNA of the CDR3: TGCAGTGCTTCCAGCGGGAGGGTTTACGAGCAGTACTTC.

The chain carries TRBV6-1 and TRBJ2-2, with no clear D. This CDR3 contains 17 residues. V lost 3 bases and J 1 base, leaving 15 bases between the germline ends. Germline V gene sequence: CDR1 MNHNS, CDR2 SASEGT. Here the CDR3 reads CASSDPRGTGNTGELFF. CDR3 in DNA: TGTGCCAGCAGTGACCCCCGAGGAACGGGGAACACCGGGGAGCTGTTTTTT.

This clonotype appeared a few times. The gene calls are TRBV12-3 or TRBV12-4 and TRBJ2-3, with D possibly TRBD1 on 6 matching bases. Trimming stripped 0 bases from V and 3 bases from J, with 10 bases between. The CDR3 is 15 amino acids. CDR3: CASSLAGQGTDTQYF. DNA for the CDR3: TGTGCCAGCAGTTTAGCGGGGCAGGGGACAGATACGCAGTATTTT.

The chain combines TRBV30 with TRBJ1-1; TRBD1 matches 12 bases. V was pared by 4 bases and J by 1 base, with 13 bases of the junction left unmatched. CDR1 is GTSNPN and CDR2 is SVGIG in the germline V gene (reference sequence). The CDR3 sequence is 18 residues long. The CDR3 is CAWMGTGGLGRGNTEAFF. As DNA, the CDR3 is TGTGCCTGGATGGGGACAGGGGGCTTGGGGCGTGGGAACACTGAAGCTTTCTTT. Variable domain in full (rest from reference TRBV30 and TRBJ1-1): SQTIHQWPATLVQPVGSPLSLECTVEGTSNPNLYWYRQAAGRGLQLLFYSVGIGQISSEVPQNLSASRPQDRQFILSSKKLLLSDSGFYLCAWMGTGGLGRGNTEAFFGQGTRLTVV.

The V gene is TRBV11-2, the J gene TRBJ2-1; 8 nucleotides line up with TRBD2. There are 15 residues in the CDR3. Germline-derived CDR1 and CDR2 are SGHAT and FQNNGV. V lost 6 bases to trimming and J lost 6 bases; unmatched junction nucleotides: 10. The CDR3 nucleotides are TGTGCCAGCAGGTCGGTCGGGACTAGAGTCAATGAGCAGTTCTTC. Its protein product is CASRSVGTRVNEQFF.

This rearrangement joins TRBV5-1 to TRBJ2-3; 10 positions agree with TRBD1. CDR3 length: 18 amino acids. Germline values: CDR1 SGHRS, CDR2 YFSETQ. V gave up 5 bases and J gave up 3 bases; unmatched junction bases: 15. CDR3 residues: CASSRASGTGVQTDTQYF. Here the CDR3 DNA reads TGCGCCAGCAGTCGCGCCTCCGGGACAGGGGTTCAGACAGATACGCAGTATTTT.